The text below deals with one TCR beta chain. The antigen remains undetermined. Assay: immunoSEQ multiplex PCR; the TCRdb copy retains only in-frame clones and omits some. Among tens of thousands of clones, 70% to 90% were seen once, and the ten largest hold roughly 0.5%. The sample belongs to a study of OX40 agonist ivuxolimab in advanced cancers. Germline-derived CDR1 and CDR2 are SNHLY and FYNNEI. The CDR3 runs 14 residues. After removal of 5 bases from V and 4 bases from J, the junction contained 3 bases not matched to a gene. Whole-study findings and limits: Among patients with partial responses at 0.1-3.0 mg/kg, clonal expansion was among the lowest. Dosing at 0.1 to 3.0 mg/kg was accompanied by clonal expansion of CD4+ and CD8+ blood T cells by week 6.

The gene calls are TRBV2 and TRBJ1-4; TRBD1 matches at 8 bases. The source of this sequence is an adult with an advanced solid tumor such as melanoma, head and neck, liver or kidney cancer. Sequences were derived from CD4+ or CD8+ T cells sorted from blood, sampled in a trial of the OX40 agonist ivuxolimab. The CDR3 reads CASSPGQVNEKLFF. DNA for the CDR3: TGTGCCAGCAGTCCGGGACAGGTTAATGAAAAACTGTTTTTT.